A selection of T cell receptor beta chains follows, all from one sample in a study of cytomegalovirus exposure and HLA in healthy donors. The data were produced by immunoSEQ multiplex PCR, yet TCRdb's version contains in-frame clones alone and is incomplete. The repertoire table contains under 70,000 clones. The sequenced material came from PBMCs. Receptor source: a female donor in good health and CMV-seropositive. Both conserved end residues are part of each CDR3. Each record gives: D gene, J gene, V gene, CDR3 protein, CDR3 DNA. A D gene is named only where the DNA matches it firmly.

>-|TRBJ2-7|TRBV7-2
CASSLGRDRYEQYF
TGTGCCAGCAGCTTAGGCAGGGATCGGTACGAGCAGTACTTC
>TRBD1|TRBJ2-7|TRBV5-1
CASSLSGTGTYEQYF
TGCGCCAGCAGCCTTTCCGGGACAGGGACCTACGAGCAGTACTTC
>TRBD1|TRBJ1-6|TRBV7-9
CASSLGTGISPLHF
TGTGCCAGCAGCTTAGGGACAGGGATTTCACCCCTCCACTTT
>-|TRBJ1-1|TRBV10-3
CAISDSDFNTEAFF
TGTGCCATCAGCGACAGCGATTTTAACACTGAAGCTTTCTTT
>TRBD1|TRBJ1-1|TRBV5-5
CASSPTGTANTEAFF
TGTGCCAGCAGCCCGACCGGGACAGCGAACACTGAAGCTTTCTTT
>-|TRBJ1-2|TRBV28
CASSSPGQWGIYGYTF
TGTGCCAGCAGTTCCCCAGGACAGTGGGGAATCTATGGCTACACCTTC
>-|TRBJ2-1|TRBV10-1
CASSVELAGGNEQFF
TGCGCCAGCAGTGTGGAGCTAGCAGGGGGGAATGAGCAGTTCTTC
>-|TRBJ1-1|TRBV28
CASSLFLNTEAFF
TGTGCCAGCAGTTTGTTCCTTAACACTGAAGCTTTCTTT
>-|TRBJ1-6|TRBV15
CATSRERGGSPLHF
TGTGCCACCAGCAGGGAAAGGGGAGGATCACCCCTCCACTTT
>-|TRBJ2-7|TRBV18
CASSPGTGTYEQYF
TGTGCCAGCTCACCGGGAACAGGGACCTACGAGCAGTACTTC
>TRBD1|TRBJ2-1|TRBV29-1
CSVDRVGTYNEQFF
TGCAGCGTAGACAGGGTAGGGACCTACAATGAGCAGTTCTTC
>-|TRBJ1-5|TRBV4-1
CASSGLAGNQPQHF
TGCGCCAGCAGCGGCTTAGCGGGCAATCAGCCCCAGCATTTT
>-|TRBJ2-5|TRBV6-1
CASALGAGSQETQYF
TGTGCCAGTGCCCTCGGTGCGGGAAGCCAAGAGACCCAGTACTTC
>-|TRBJ1-1|TRBV5-1
CASRGGADFMNTEAFF
TGCGCCAGCAGGGGGGGGGCGGATTTTATGAACACTGAAGCTTTCTTT
>TRBD2|TRBJ2-3|TRBV7-6
CASSPTSGTTDTQYF
TGTGCCAGCAGCCCCACTAGCGGGACAACAGATACGCAGTATTTT
>TRBD1|TRBJ2-3|TRBV5-1
CASSPGTGLDTQYF
TGCGCCAGCAGCCCCGGGACAGGGCTGGATACGCAGTATTTT
>TRBD2|TRBJ2-7|TRBV2
CASSDLAGAYEQYF
TGTGCCAGCAGTGACCTAGCGGGAGCGTACGAGCAGTACTTC
>-|TRBJ2-2|TRBV5-4
CASSLAVYTGELFF
TGTGCCAGCAGCTTGGCCGTCTACACCGGGGAGCTGTTTTTT
>-|TRBJ1-2|TRBV19
CASSKSVRGYTF
TGTGCCAGTAGTAAGTCGGTTCGGGGCTACACCTTC
>-|TRBJ1-4|TRBV4-1
CASSSQGRPNEKLFF
TGCGCCAGCAGCTCCCAGGGGCGGCCTAATGAAAAACTGTTTTTT
>-|TRBJ2-7|TRBV14
CASSQVVNEQYF
TGTGCCAGCAGCCAAGTCGTAAACGAGCAGTACTTC
>-|TRBJ1-5|TRBV4-2
CASSQVNPGNNQPQHF
TGTGCCAGCAGCCAAGTGAATCCAGGGAACAATCAGCCCCAGCATTTT
>TRBD1|TRBJ2-2|TRBV4-1
CASSLSGQRNTGELFF
TGCGCCAGCAGCCTATCGGGACAGCGGAACACCGGGGAGCTGTTTTTT
>TRBD2|TRBJ2-1|TRBV18
CASSPPSGASSYNEQFF
TGTGCCAGCTCACCACCTAGCGGGGCCTCTTCCTACAATGAGCAGTTCTTC
>TRBD1|TRBJ1-1|TRBV28
CASRDRGYTEAFF
TGTGCCAGCAGAGACAGGGGGTACACTGAAGCTTTCTTT
>-|TRBJ1-5|TRBV19
CASSPQTRSLQPQHF
TGTGCCAGTAGTCCACAGACCAGATCCCTTCAGCCCCAGCATTTT
>-|TRBJ1-6|TRBV4-3
CASSQDVGGLNSPLHF
TGCGCCAGCAGCCAAGATGTCGGAGGGCTTAATTCACCCCTCCACTTT
>TRBD1|TRBJ1-1|TRBV6-1
CASSEQGAGTEAFF
TGTGCCAGCAGTGAGCAGGGGGCTGGCACTGAAGCTTTCTTT
>-|TRBJ2-7|TRBV25-1
CASSEQSGQTFYEQYF
TGTGCCAGCAGTGAACAATCCGGACAGACCTTCTACGAGCAGTACTTC
>TRBD1|TRBJ1-2|TRBV28
CASSSTLRDRGGYTF
TGTGCCAGCAGTTCAACCCTCCGGGACAGGGGTGGCTACACCTTC
>-|TRBJ1-3|TRBV18
CASSQDGGSGNTIYF
TGTGCCAGCTCACAGGACGGGGGCTCTGGAAACACCATATATTTT
>-|TRBJ1-5|TRBV7-2
CASSLVGDSNQPQHF
TGTGCCAGCAGCTTAGTCGGGGATAGCAATCAGCCCCAGCATTTT
>TRBD1|TRBJ2-3|TRBV5-1
CASSPRGQGAMLVTDTQYF
TGCGCCAGCAGCCCACGAGGACAGGGGGCGATGTTGGTGACAGATACGCAGTATTTT
>TRBD1|TRBJ1-1|TRBV25-1
CASGSQGTEDFF
TGTGCCAGCGGATCACAGGGGACTGAAGATTTCTTT
>-|TRBJ1-4|TRBV6-5
CASSLWGVERKLFF
TGTGCCAGCAGTTTATGGGGAGTCGAGAGAAAACTGTTTTTT
>TRBD2|TRBJ2-7|TRBV4-3
CASSPLASGRGEQYF
TGCGCCAGCAGCCCTCTTGCTAGCGGGAGGGGCGAGCAGTACTTC
>TRBD1|TRBJ1-1|TRBV7-9
CASSRTGGANTEAFF
TGTGCCAGCAGCCGGACAGGGGGCGCAAATACTGAAGCTTTCTTT
>TRBD2|TRBJ2-4|TRBV9
CASSREGPGKNIQYF
TGTGCCAGCAGTAGGGAGGGGCCGGGCAAAAACATTCAGTACTTC
>-|TRBJ2-7|TRBV27
CASSRQRLMEQYF
TGTGCCAGCAGTCGACAGAGGCTGATGGAGCAGTACTTC
>-|TRBJ1-2|TRBV6-5
CASSYNRLASNYGYTF
TGTGCCAGCAGTTACAACAGGCTAGCGAGTAACTATGGCTACACCTTC
>-|TRBJ2-7|TRBV6-5
CASSYSGGAHEQYF
TGTGCCAGCAGTTACTCCGGAGGGGCCCACGAGCAGTACTTC